The subject of this entry is one T cell receptor beta chain. The sample originates from a study of blood T cell repertoires in COVID-19. The overall study: In each case, the material was cDNA or gDNA derived from T cells, B-cell-depleted T cells, or PBMCs.

Study processing details: Reference gene primers were amplified, and this amplification served to estimate nucleated cell counts. Clones were read by immunoSEQ multiplex PCR, and TCRdb kept only the in-frame ones, dropping some. Clone size and V and J calls were adopted from that table, with D and trimming inferred from the DNA. The sample comprises around 140,000 clones, about four fifths of which are singletons, and around 1.5% rests with the top ten. The CDR3 covers 13 residues. The ends were cut back, 6 bases at V and 2 bases at J, with 10 bases in the middle. CDR1 and CDR2 (germline): MNHEY, SVGEGT.

The TCR sequence derives from a human donor in a cohort sampled during active COVID-19. The specimen was peripheral blood. This chain links TRBV6-2 or TRBV6-3 with TRBJ1-1, with a possible D match to TRBD1 (6 bases). CDR3 sequence reads: CASSRTVNTEAFF. DNA for the CDR3: TGTGCCAGCAGCAGGACAGTAAACACTGAAGCTTTCTTT.